This T cell receptor beta chain was obtained from a study of siplizumab effects on memory and regulatory T cells. Assays examined approximately 99,000 TCR templates per sample. Libraries were prepared by immunoSEQ multiplex PCR; TCRdb keeps only in-frame clonotypes and omits some of them. This sample has some 100,000 clones, with 92% found just once. General study results and limits: Major contributors to the alloresponse seemed to be naive T cells, which also appeared more diverse than memory cells.

This clone has just one count. As yet, its antigen is unknown. Sequencing was carried out using Tregs sorted from blood. The sequence was collected from a human donor in good health.

The CDR3 bases are TGTGCCATCACCTCACAGGGGGTTGATGGCTACACCTTC. Its protein product is CAITSQGVDGYTF. The gene calls are TRBV10-3 and TRBJ1-2; 8 positions agree with TRBD1. CDR1 and CDR2 (germline): ENHRY, SYGVKD. This CDR3 has 13 residues. Trimming cost V 7 bases and J 6 bases; bases outside gene matches: 7.